This TCR beta chain was captured in a study of metastatic and nonmetastatic thyroid tumors. Study background: Blood and tumor or nodule tissue repertoires from malignant and benign thyroid patients were compared.

Until they underwent thyroid surgery, no patient had received any treatment. In the original analysis: CDR3 was compared across clinicopathological groups, and the resulting differences were used to build a distant-metastasis classifier for papillary thyroid cancer. Through MiXCR, TCRdb re-clonotyped the PCR reads. The V and J calls follow TCRdb's processing rather than the paper's. Of about 39,000 clones detected, roughly a fifth appear once; the ten largest clones hold approximately 20%. There are 15 residues in the CDR3. Germline V CDR1 and CDR2: SGDLS, YYNGEE. Trimming shortened V by 5 bases and J by 5 bases, and 16 bases separated the two germline ends.

The sequencing input was blood. The chain uses TRBV9 and TRBJ1-4; maybe TRBD1 (5 bases). This receptor was obtained from a female donor with papillary thyroid cancer or a benign thyroid nodule (not recorded which). Some clones in this sample may be carry-over from other donors' samples. The CDR3 reads CASSSFTGFNEKLFF. CDR3 nucleotide sequence: TGTGCCAGCAGTTCCTTTACAGGATTCAATGAAAAACTGTTTTTT.